This TCR beta chain was captured in a study of blood T cell repertoires in COVID-19. Background on the study: Collection of acute and convalescent COVID-19 samples took place in the United States, Italy and Spain.

The CDR3 contains 16 residues. Germline values: CDR1 MGHRA, CDR2 YSYEKL. The J segment lost 0 bases and the V segment lost 0 bases, leaving 5 bases of the junction unmatched. In the original workflow: Counts of nucleated cells, estimated from reference gene primer amplification, were obtained. Using immunoSEQ multiplex PCR, the repertoire was profiled, and TCRdb retains in-frame clones only, with some absent. Clonal size and the V and J genes are those of that table, whereas D and trimming came from the DNA. The data contain about 49,000 clones, 55% to 70% of them singletons. This TCR was recovered from a woman in her seventies with acute or convalescent COVID-19. Specimen: peripheral blood. This chain connects TRBV4-1 to TRBJ2-7; 7 bases map to TRBD2. The CDR3 coding sequence is TGCGCCAGCAGCCAAGAAGGAGCGGGACTCTCCTACGAGCAGTACTTC. Residues: CASSQEGAGLSYEQYF.